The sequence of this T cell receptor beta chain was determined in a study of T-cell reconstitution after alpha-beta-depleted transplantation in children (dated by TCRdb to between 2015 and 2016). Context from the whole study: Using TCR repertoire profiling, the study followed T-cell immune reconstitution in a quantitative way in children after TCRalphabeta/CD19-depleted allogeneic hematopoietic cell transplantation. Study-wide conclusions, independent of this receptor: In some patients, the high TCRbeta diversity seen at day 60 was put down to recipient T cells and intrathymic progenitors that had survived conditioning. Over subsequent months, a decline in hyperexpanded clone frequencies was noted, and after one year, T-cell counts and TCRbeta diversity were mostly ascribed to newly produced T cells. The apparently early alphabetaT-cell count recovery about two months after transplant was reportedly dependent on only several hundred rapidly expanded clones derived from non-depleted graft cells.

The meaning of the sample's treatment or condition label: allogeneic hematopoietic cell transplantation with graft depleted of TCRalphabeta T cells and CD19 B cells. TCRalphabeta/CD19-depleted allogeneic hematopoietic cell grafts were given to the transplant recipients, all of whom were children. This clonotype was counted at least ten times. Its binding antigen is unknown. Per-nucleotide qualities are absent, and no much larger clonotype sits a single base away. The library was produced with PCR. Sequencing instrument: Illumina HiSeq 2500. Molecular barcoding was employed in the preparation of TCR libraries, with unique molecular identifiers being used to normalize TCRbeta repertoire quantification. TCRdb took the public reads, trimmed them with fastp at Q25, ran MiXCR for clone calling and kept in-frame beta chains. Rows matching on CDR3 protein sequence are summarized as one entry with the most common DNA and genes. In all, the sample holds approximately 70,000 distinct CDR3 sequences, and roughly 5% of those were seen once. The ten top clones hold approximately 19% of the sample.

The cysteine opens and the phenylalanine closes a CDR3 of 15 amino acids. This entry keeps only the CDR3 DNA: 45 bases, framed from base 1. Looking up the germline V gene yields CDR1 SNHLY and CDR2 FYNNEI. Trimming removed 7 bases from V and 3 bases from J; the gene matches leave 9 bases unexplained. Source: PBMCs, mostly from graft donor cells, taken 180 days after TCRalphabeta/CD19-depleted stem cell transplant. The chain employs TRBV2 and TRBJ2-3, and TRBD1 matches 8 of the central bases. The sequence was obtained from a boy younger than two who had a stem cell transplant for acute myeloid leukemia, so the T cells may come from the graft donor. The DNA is TGTGCCAGCATTCTTCCGGGACAGGATACAGATACGCAGTATTTT. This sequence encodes CASILPGQDTDTQYF.